This TCR beta chain was sequenced during a study of cytomegalovirus exposure and HLA in healthy donors. At the level of the study: Most donors, just over 80% of roughly 400 genotyped, fell in the Caucasian-associated ancestry cluster. Study-wide results and caveats: Common viral pathogens (according to a later analysis) appeared linked to several of the most significant clusters.

With 2 bases removed from V and 4 bases from J, the gap between germline ends came to 9 bases. CDR1 and CDR2 from the germline V gene are MNHNY and SVGAGI (reference sequence). There are 14 residues in the CDR3. Amplification used 60 Vbeta primers and 13 Jbeta primers. Here immunoSEQ multiplex PCR was the method, and the copy in TCRdb shows in-frame clones only, minus some. Counted here are around 110,000 clones, 70% to 80% occurring once; the ten biggest clones make up 1.5% to 2%. As concerns this clone: The target antigen is unknown.

Material: PBMCs. The chain is built from TRBV6-6 and TRBJ1-5; D might be TRBD1 (5 bases). The source is a woman aged 18-29 years in good health and CMV-seronegative. The CDR3 region has the DNA TGTGCCAGCAGTTACCCGGGGGGGAATCAGCCCCAGCATTTT. This codes for CASSYPGGNQPQHF.